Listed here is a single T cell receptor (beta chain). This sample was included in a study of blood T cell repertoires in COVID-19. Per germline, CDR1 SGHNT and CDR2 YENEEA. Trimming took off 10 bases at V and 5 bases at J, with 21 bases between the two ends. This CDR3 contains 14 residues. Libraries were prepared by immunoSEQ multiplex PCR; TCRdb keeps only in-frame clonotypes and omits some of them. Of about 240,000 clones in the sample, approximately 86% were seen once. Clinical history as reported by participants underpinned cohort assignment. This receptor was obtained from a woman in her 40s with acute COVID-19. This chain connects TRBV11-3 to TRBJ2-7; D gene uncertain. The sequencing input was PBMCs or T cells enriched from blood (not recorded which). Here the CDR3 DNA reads TGTGCCACCGAGAGGCTTGGGTCTAAGAACGAGCAGTACTTC. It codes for CATERLGSKNEQYF.